What follows are 27 T cell receptor beta chains derived from one specimen sequenced in a study of T cells of healthy individuals. Using its own MiXCR run on the 5' RACE reads, TCRdb lists one record per CDR3 protein. In the table there are 55,000 to 65,000 distinct CDR3 sequences, around 15% of which are singletons. These receptors were obtained from a human donor in good health.

This clonotype has just a few counts. The chain employs TRBV11-1 and TRBJ1-2; D uncertain. CDR1 is SGHAT, CDR2 FQDESV, per germline (reference sequence). V was pared by 1 base and J by 8 bases, with 8 bases between. This CDR3 has 12 residues. CDR3 bases: TGTGCCAGCAGCTTAGGAGGGTACGGCTACACCTTC. Protein: CASSLGGYGYTF.

The CDR3 nucleotides are TGCAGTGCTAGAGGTTCCAGGGGGGGCAATGAGCAGTTCTTC. Translating gives CSARGSRGGNEQFF. The chain uses TRBV20-1 and TRBJ2-1; either TRBD1 or TRBD2 may fit D (7 bases each). Germline CDR1 and CDR2: DFQATT and SNEGSKA (reference sequence). With 1 base removed from V and 6 bases from J, the gap between germline ends came to 13 bases. The length of the CDR3 is 14 residues.

This clonotype has just one count. The chain couples TRBV20-1 to TRBJ1-5; 7 bases align to TRBD1. The CDR3 extends over 13 amino acids. The V gene's germline CDR1 is DFQATT and CDR2 SNEGSKA (reference sequence). The trim removed 3 bases at V and 3 bases at J, leaving 2 bases unmatched. The DNA of the CDR3 is TGCAGTGCTAGCGGGACAGCCAATCAGCCCCAGCATTTT. The encoded protein is CSASGTANQPQHF.

This clonotype has ten or more counts. The chain couples TRBV4-2 to TRBJ2-7; TRBD2 aligns across 11 bases. Per germline, CDR1 LGHNA and CDR2 YNFKEQ. The junction had 8 bases not matched to a gene; V was cut back by 2 bases and J by 5 bases. CDR3 length: 16 residues. CDR3 in DNA: TGTGCCAGCAGCCAATCGTCACTAGCGGGAGTCAACGAGCAGTACTTC. This translates into CASSQSSLAGVNEQYF.

There are many counts of this clonotype. The chain recombines TRBV7-2 with TRBJ1-1; no definite D call. The V gene's germline CDR1 is SGHTA and CDR2 FQGNSA. Trimming shortened V by 5 bases and J by 12 bases, and 22 bases separated the two germline ends. The CDR3 is made up of 14 amino acids. In nucleotides, the CDR3 is TGTGCCAGCAGCCAAGTCGGACGCGCCAAGGGCCCTTTCTTT. Protein product: CASSQVGRAKGPFF.

With respect to this clonotype: The conserved final phenylalanine or tryptophan is absent from the CDR3, which likely points to a read error. It is unclear where the CDR3 begins or ends on the DNA, so no DNA is shown, and the CDR3 is as TCRdb lists it. Here the CDR3 reads CASSLEWGSQAL. This chain uses TRBV7-9 with TRBJ2-4; the D call TRBD1 from the table was never checked on the DNA. Inclusive of both ends, the CDR3 amounts to 12 amino acids. CDR1 and CDR2 (germline): SEHNR, FQNEAQ (reference sequence).

The chain employs TRBV20-1 and TRBJ2-7; 7 positions match TRBD2. CDR3 size: 13 residues. Per the germline V gene, CDR1 is DFQATT and CDR2 is SNEGSKA (reference sequence). V lost 3 bases, J lost 0 bases, and 2 bases stayed unmatched. The CDR3 region has the DNA TGCAGTGCTAGCTGGACTAGCTCCTACGAGCAGTACTTC. Amino acid sequence: CSASWTSSYEQYF.

This clonotype was counted between two and nine times. This rearrangement joins TRBV18 to TRBJ2-1, with D perhaps given as TRBD1 or TRBD2 (5 bases each). The ends were cut back, 4 bases at V and 2 bases at J, with 12 bases in the middle. Germline CDR1 and CDR2: KGHSH and LQKENI. This CDR3 region has 15 residues. The CDR3 DNA reads as TGTGCCAGCTCACGACGAGAGGGGCCCTACAATGAGCAGTTCTTC. Protein product: CASSRREGPYNEQFF.

This clonotype was seen ten or more times. The chain has TRBV5-1 and TRBJ2-7; D perhaps matches TRBD1 (6 bases). Looked up from germline, CDR1 is SGHRS and CDR2 is YFSETQ. Trimming cost V 2 bases and J 0 bases, with 15 bases left between them. The CDR3 runs 16 residues. CDR3 amino acids: CASSLAVTGSSYEQYF. The CDR3 bases are TGCGCCAGCAGCTTAGCCGTGACAGGTAGCTCCTACGAGCAGTACTTC.

This clonotype was seen ten or more times. The chain links TRBV20-1 to TRBJ2-3; D gene unclear. The CDR3 extends over 14 amino acids. Looked up from germline, CDR1 is DFQATT and CDR2 is SNEGSKA (reference sequence). With 1 base removed from V and 4 bases from J, the gap between germline ends came to 12 bases. Here the CDR3 DNA reads TGCAGTGCTAGAGCTTGGAATTTGGCAGATACGCAGTATTTT. Translated, it gives CSARAWNLADTQYF.

This clonotype has more than one count but fewer than ten. Here the CDR3 DNA reads TGTGCCAGCCAATACCGGGACAGGGCAATTTCTGGGGCCAACGTCCTGACTTTC. This translates into CASQYRDRAISGANVLTF. The chain has TRBV18 and TRBJ2-6; the match to TRBD1 covers 9 bases. CDR3 length: 18 residues. The germline CDR1 and CDR2 sequences are KGHSH and LQKENI. After removal of 8 bases from V and 1 base from J, the junction contained 12 bases not matched to a gene.

The chain carries TRBV9 and TRBJ2-7; no firm D call. Trimming took off 4 bases at V and 1 base at J, with 15 bases between the two ends. From germline, CDR1 is SGDLS and CDR2 YYNGEE. This CDR3 comprises 15 residues. In DNA, the CDR3 is TGTGCCAGCAGCTTAGCACTATCCTATTCCTACGAGCAGTACTTC. Translated: CASSLALSYSYEQYF.

This clonotype was seen more than once but under ten times. This chain links TRBV27 with TRBJ1-6, with 7 nucleotides matching TRBD1. CDR3 size: 13 residues. The germline CDR1 and CDR2 sequences are MNHEY and SMNVEV (reference sequence). The ends lost 4 bases at V and 7 bases at J; junction bases unmatched: 1. The CDR3 nucleotides are TGTGCCAGCAGTTACAGGGGAAATTCACCCCTCCACTTT. It specifies CASSYRGNSPLHF.

This rearrangement joins TRBV6-6 to TRBJ1-1; 7 nucleotides align to TRBD1. Per germline, CDR1 MNHNY and CDR2 SVGAGI (reference sequence). V dropped 4 bases and J dropped 3; count of bases not matched to a gene: 2. The CDR3 covers 13 residues. The CDR3 DNA follows: TGTGCCAGCAGTTCAGGACAGGACACTGAAGCTTTCTTT. Encoded protein: CASSSGQDTEAFF.

This clonotype was detected a few times. CDR3 sequence: CASSPRPGIGSGETQYF. The CDR3 DNA is TGTGCCAGCTCACCTCGGCCGGGGATCGGGAGCGGGGAGACCCAGTACTTC. The chain combines TRBV18 with TRBJ2-5; D possibly corresponds to TRBD2 (6 bases). V was pared by 3 bases and J by 5 bases, with 22 bases between. Germline values: CDR1 KGHSH, CDR2 LQKENI. CDR3 length: 17 amino acids.

This clonotype was recorded a few times. The gene calls are TRBV7-2 and TRBJ2-2, with D perhaps matching TRBD2 (6 bases). The CDR3 length is 11 residues. The ends were cut back, 9 bases at V and 8 bases at J, with 10 bases in the middle. Germline V gene data show CDR1 as SGHTA and CDR2 as FQGNSA. The CDR3 DNA sequence: TGTGCCAGACCGCGGGGTGGGGAGCTGTTTTTT. Amino acid sequence: CARPRGGELFF.

This chain links TRBV7-9 with TRBJ1-1; a weak D match, TRBD1 (5 bases). Germline V gene data show CDR1 as SEHNR and CDR2 as FQNEAQ (reference sequence). The CDR3 spans 15 residues. V dropped 2 bases and J dropped 3 bases, with 13 bases sitting between them. This CDR3 is CASSLKWDADTEAFF. DNA of the CDR3: TGTGCCAGCAGCTTAAAGTGGGACGCCGACACTGAAGCTTTCTTT.

This clonotype was seen at least ten times. The rearrangement links TRBV3-2 to TRBJ2-6; TRBD2, the table's D call, was not compared with the DNA. TRBV3-2 is a documented pseudogene. The CDR3 spans 15 residues. The CDR3 protein is CASITSGSGANVLTF. CDR3 bases: TGTGCCAGCATCACCTCCGGCTCTGGGGCCAACGTCCTGACTTTC.

This clonotype was seen more than once but under ten times. The chain couples TRBV5-1 to TRBJ1-1; 8 positions agree with TRBD1. Germline V lookup: CDR1 SGHRS, CDR2 YFSETQ. The CDR3 loop spans 14 amino acids. With 7 bases clipped from V and 1 base from J, the junction kept 6 bases outside the gene matches. As DNA, the CDR3 is TGCGCCAGCGTGACAGGGGCCGGGAACACTGAAGCTTTCTTT. This gives the protein CASVTGAGNTEAFF.

The CDR3 coding sequence is TGTGCCAGCAGTTTAGTGATCAGGAGTAGCGGGGCCTTTATACCCTACGAGCAGTACTTC. It specifies CASSLVIRSSGAFIPYEQYF. The rearrangement links TRBV12-3 or TRBV12-4 to TRBJ2-7; 8 bases align to TRBD2. Losses at the gene ends were 1 base for V and 2 bases for J; bases not matched to a gene: 19. This CDR3 spans 20 amino acids.

This clonotype was seen at least ten times. The V call is TRBV28, the J call TRBJ2-1; D not certain. Germline CDR1 is MDHEN and CDR2 is SYDVKM. This CDR3 spans 15 amino acids. V lost 7 bases to trimming and J lost 6 bases, with 19 bases between them. CDR3 sequence: CASNPGLRKTNEQFF. In nucleotides, the CDR3 is TGTGCCAGCAATCCCGGTTTGCGCAAGACCAATGAGCAGTTCTTC. Combining the CDR3 with reference TRBV28 and TRBJ2-1 gives the whole variable domain DVKVTQSSRYLVKRTGEKVFLECVQDMDHENMFWYRQDPGLGLRLIYFSYDVKMKEKGDIPEGYSVSREKKERFSLILESASTNQTSMYLCASNPGLRKTNEQFFGPGTRLTVL.

The chain is built from TRBV5-1 and TRBJ2-5; D remains ambiguous. The CDR3 loop spans 14 amino acids. Per the germline V gene, CDR1 is SGHRS and CDR2 is YFSETQ. V was trimmed by 0 bases and J by 5 bases, leaving 11 bases between them. The DNA of the CDR3 is TGCGCCAGCAGCTTGGATTACCCCGGGGAGACCCAGTACTTC. This encodes CASSLDYPGETQYF.

About this clonotype: Given a much more abundant clone one base away, this may be a read error. The rearrangement joins TRBV12-3 or TRBV12-4 to TRBJ1-5; 7 nucleotides match TRBD1. This CDR3 is 16 amino acids long. The V gene end was trimmed by 3 bases and the J gene end by 2 bases; junction bases not matched to a gene: 7. This chain's CDR3 is CASSFRGQVGNQPQHF. The CDR3 bases are TGTGCCAGCAGTTTTAGGGGGCAGGTTGGCAATCAGCCCCAGCATTTT.

Many counts were recorded for this clonotype. The V gene is TRBV18, the J gene TRBJ1-2, with 7 bases matching TRBD1. V shed 3 bases and J 4 bases; nucleotides not matched to a gene: 2. The CDR3 runs 13 residues. CDR1 is KGHSH and CDR2 is LQKENI in the germline V gene. The CDR3 loop is CASSPGQPYGYTF. In nucleotides, the CDR3 is TGTGCCAGCTCACCGGGACAGCCCTATGGCTACACCTTC. Looking up the rest from reference TRBV18 and TRBJ1-2 gives the full variable domain: NAGVMQNPRHLVRRRGQEARLRCSPMKGHSHVYWYRQLPEEGLKFMVYLQKENIIDESGMPKERFSAEFPKEGPSILRIQQVVRGDSAAYFCASSPGQPYGYTFGSGTRLTVV.

This clonotype has at least ten counts. The gene calls are TRBV12-3 or TRBV12-4 and TRBJ1-5, with a tentative D call TRBD1 (5 bases). There are 15 residues in the CDR3. V lost 5 bases and J lost 0, with 11 bases in between. Written as DNA, the CDR3 is TGTGCCAGCAGTATCCAGGGAACTAGCAATCAGCCCCAGCATTTT. This codes for CASSIQGTSNQPQHF.

The genes are TRBV7-9 and TRBJ2-3, with D possibly TRBD2 on 6 matching bases. CDR1 SEHNR and CDR2 FQNEAQ come from the germline V gene (reference sequence). V gave up 4 bases and J gave up 2 bases, with 13 bases separating them. This CDR3 is built from 15 residues. This CDR3 reads CASSSRGGTTDTQYF. The CDR3 DNA is TGTGCCAGCAGCTCCCGGGGAGGCACCACAGATACGCAGTATTTT.

This sequence joins TRBV4-2 and TRBJ2-3; perhaps TRBD2 as D (6 bases). V was cut by 0 bases and J by 10 bases, with 11 bases left in between. CDR3 length equals 13 residues. Germline loops: CDR1 LGHNA, CDR2 YNFKEQ. CDR3 region: CASSQDRASAQYF. The CDR3 DNA follows: TGTGCCAGCAGCCAAGATCGCGCTAGCGCGCAGTATTTT.